This T cell receptor beta chain was retrieved from a study of tumor and adjacent non-tumor tissue in lung cancer. Study-level information: Histology: 12 adenocarcinoma, a couple of squamous cell carcinoma, 1 small cell lung cancer. Stage I to III disease affected about nine men and roughly five women aged roughly 31 to 85.

No cell sorting was done before RNA was extracted from the tissue. Study outcomes and limitations: Tumor repertoires had a smaller top 100 clone share than normal lung.

TCRbeta libraries were built with three rounds of nested PCR, modified from ARM-PCR. MiXCR, run by TCRdb on the multiplex PCR reads, gives a single entry per CDR3 protein. The repertoire consists of 200,000 to 250,000 distinct CDR3 sequences, with 71% occurring once and the leading ten covering roughly 24%. Germline V lookup: CDR1 MNHNY, CDR2 SVGAGI (reference sequence). The CDR3 runs 11 residues. Remarks on this clonotype: Its cognate antigen is unknown. A much larger clone sits a single nucleotide away, making a read error possible.

This receptor was obtained from a man aged 60 to 69 with non-small cell lung cancer. The rearrangement joins TRBV6-6 to TRBJ2-1; D uncertain. Material: lung tumor tissue. The chain's CDR3 is CASIYQNEQFF. The CDR3 DNA reads TGTGCCAGCATTTACCAGAATGAGCAGTTCTTC.